This TCR beta chain originates from a study of blood T cells in healthy people across ages. At the level of the study: Capturing about one barcoded beta molecule per two T cells was achieved by template switching. The study, taken as a whole, reports: When set beside aged donors, long-lived donors presented more naive CD4+ cells and higher diversity.

About this clonotype itself: Its antigen is currently unknown.

Each donor gave around 9.3 milliliters of peripheral blood. The CDR3 is 15 amino acids. Per germline, CDR1 SGHRS and CDR2 YFSETQ. With a J-beta primer mix and a sample-barcoded 5' primer, a second PCR ran 7 to 11 cycles. A template-switch adaptor with 12 random nucleotides tagged each cDNA molecule. TCRdb re-derived calls from the 5' RACE reads in MiXCR, one entry per CDR3 protein. The table records 1,500,000 or so distinct CDR3 sequences, 59% of them present only once. The chain uses TRBV5-1 and TRBJ2-5; TRBD1 is a possible D gene (6 bases). The J call could be wrong; TRBJ2-7 is a better fit for the DNA end. The clonotype comes from a young man in good health. Specimen: blood. CDR3 DNA sequence: TGCGCCAGCAGCTTGTGGGCCGGGACAAACTACGAGCAGTACTTC. It yields the protein CASSLWAGTNYEQYF.